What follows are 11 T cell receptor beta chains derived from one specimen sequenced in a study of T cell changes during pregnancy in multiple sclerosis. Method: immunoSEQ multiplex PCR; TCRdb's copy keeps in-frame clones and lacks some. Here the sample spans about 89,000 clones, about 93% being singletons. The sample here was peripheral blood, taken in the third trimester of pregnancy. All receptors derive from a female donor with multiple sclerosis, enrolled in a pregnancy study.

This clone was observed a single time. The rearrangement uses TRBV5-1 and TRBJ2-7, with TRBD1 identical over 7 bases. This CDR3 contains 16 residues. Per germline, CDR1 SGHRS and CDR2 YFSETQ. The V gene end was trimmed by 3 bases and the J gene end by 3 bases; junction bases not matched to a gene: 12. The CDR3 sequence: CASSSLGQAPFYEQYF. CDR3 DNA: TGCGCCAGCAGCTCGCTCGGACAGGCGCCGTTCTACGAGCAGTACTTC.

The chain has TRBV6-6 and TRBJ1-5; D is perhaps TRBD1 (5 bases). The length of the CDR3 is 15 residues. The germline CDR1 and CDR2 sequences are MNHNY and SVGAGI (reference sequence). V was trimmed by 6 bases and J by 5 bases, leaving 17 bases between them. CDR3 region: CASSLEAGMDQPQHF. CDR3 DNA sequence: TGTGCCAGCAGCTTGGAAGCAGGGATGGATCAGCCCCAGCATTTT.

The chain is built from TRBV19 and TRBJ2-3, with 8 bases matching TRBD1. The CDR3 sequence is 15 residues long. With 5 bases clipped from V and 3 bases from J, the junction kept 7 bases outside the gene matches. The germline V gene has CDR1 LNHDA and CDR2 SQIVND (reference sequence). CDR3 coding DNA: TGTGCCAGTAGTCAGGGGGCGTTAGGAACAGATACGCAGTATTTT. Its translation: CASSQGALGTDTQYF.

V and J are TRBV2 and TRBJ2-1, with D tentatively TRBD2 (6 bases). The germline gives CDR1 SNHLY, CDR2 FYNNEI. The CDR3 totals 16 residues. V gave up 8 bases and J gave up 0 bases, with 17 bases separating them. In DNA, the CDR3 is TGTGCCAGCGAAGAACTTAGCGGACCCTCCTACAATGAGCAGTTCTTC. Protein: CASEELSGPSYNEQFF. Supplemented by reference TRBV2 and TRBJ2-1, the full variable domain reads EPEVTQTPSHQVTQMGQEVILRCVPISNHLYFYWYRQILGQKVEFLVSFYNNEISEKSEIFDDQFSVERPDGSNFTLKIRSTKLEDSAMYFCASEELSGPSYNEQFFGPGTRLTVL.

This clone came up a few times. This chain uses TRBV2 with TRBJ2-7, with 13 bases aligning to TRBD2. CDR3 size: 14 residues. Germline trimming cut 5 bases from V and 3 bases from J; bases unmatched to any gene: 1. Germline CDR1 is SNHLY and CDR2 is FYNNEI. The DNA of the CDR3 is TGTGCCAGCAGTCGACTAGCGGGGGGCTACGAGCAGTACTTC. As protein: CASSRLAGGYEQYF.

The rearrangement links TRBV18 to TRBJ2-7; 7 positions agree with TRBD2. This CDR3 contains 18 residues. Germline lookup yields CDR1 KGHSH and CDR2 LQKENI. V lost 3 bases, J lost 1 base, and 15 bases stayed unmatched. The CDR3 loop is CASSPRPPSGETSYEQYF. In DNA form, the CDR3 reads TGTGCCAGCTCACCTCGACCCCCGAGCGGGGAAACTTCCTACGAGCAGTACTTC.

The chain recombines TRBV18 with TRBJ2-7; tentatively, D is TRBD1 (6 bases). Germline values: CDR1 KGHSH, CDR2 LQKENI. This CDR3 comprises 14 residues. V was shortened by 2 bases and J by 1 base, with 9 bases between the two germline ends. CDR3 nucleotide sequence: TGTGCCAGCTCACCAGATACAGGGTCCTACGAGCAGTACTTC. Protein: CASSPDTGSYEQYF. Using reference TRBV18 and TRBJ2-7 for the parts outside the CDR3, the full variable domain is NAGVMQNPRHLVRRRGQEARLRCSPMKGHSHVYWYRQLPEEGLKFMVYLQKENIIDESGMPKERFSAEFPKEGPSILRIQQVVRGDSAAYFCASSPDTGSYEQYFGPGTRLTVT.

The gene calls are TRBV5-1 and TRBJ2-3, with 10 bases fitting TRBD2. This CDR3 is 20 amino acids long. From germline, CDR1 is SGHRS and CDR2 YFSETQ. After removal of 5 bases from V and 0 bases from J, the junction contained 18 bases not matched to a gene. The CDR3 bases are TGCGCCAGCAGACACAAGGAGGCTAGCGGGAGAGGAGCTAGCACAGATACGCAGTATTTT. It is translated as CASRHKEASGRGASTDTQYF.

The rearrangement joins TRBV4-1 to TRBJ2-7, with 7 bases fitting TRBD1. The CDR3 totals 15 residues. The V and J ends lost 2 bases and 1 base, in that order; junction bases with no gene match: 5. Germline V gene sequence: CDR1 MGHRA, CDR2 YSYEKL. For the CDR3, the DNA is TGCGCCAGCAGCCAATATCAGGACAGGTCCTACGAGCAGTACTTC. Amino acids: CASSQYQDRSYEQYF.

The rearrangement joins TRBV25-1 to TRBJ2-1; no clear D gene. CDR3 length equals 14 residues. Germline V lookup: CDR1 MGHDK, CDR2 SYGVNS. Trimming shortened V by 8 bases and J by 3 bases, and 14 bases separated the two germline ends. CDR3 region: CASADFLSYNEQFF. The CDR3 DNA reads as TGTGCCAGCGCCGATTTTCTCAGCTACAATGAGCAGTTCTTC.

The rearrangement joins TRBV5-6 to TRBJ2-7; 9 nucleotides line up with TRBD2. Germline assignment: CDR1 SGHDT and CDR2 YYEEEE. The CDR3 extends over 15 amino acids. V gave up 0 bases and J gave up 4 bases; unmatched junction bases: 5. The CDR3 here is CASSLGLSGGYEQYF. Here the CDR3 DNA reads TGTGCCAGCAGCTTGGGTCTGAGCGGGGGGTACGAGCAGTACTTC.